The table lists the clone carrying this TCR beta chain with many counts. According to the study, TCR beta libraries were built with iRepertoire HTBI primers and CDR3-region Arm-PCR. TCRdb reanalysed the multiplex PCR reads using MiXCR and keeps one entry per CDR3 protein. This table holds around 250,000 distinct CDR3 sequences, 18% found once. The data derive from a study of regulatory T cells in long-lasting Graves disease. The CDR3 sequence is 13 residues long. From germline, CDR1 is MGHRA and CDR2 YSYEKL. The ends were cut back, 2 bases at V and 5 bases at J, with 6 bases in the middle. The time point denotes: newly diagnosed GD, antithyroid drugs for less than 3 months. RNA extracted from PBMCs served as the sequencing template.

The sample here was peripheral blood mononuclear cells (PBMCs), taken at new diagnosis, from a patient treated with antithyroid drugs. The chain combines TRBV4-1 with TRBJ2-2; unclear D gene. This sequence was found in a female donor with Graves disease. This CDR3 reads CASSQQETGELFF. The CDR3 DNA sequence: TGCGCCAGCAGCCAACAGGAAACCGGGGAGCTGTTTTTT.